This T cell receptor (beta chain) was recorded in a study of shared clonotypes between healthy human individuals. Across the study: Ranging from 18 to 49 in age, donors were a couple of women and a few men.

TCRdb's table, derived via immunoSEQ multiplex PCR, lists solely in-frame clones and lacks some. The sample lists roughly 2,300,000 clones; around 93% were seen once. Note on this clone: This same CDR3 is encoded by further DNA sequences in the sample.

Caucasian adults residing in Nashville, Tennessee made up all the donors. The sequencing input was naive CD4+ T cells from PBMCs. Noted subset: CD45RA+ positively selected. This TCR was sampled from a man younger than 35 in good health. Some clones in this sample may be carry-over from other donors' samples.

The CDR3 protein is CASSPSGSSYNEQFF. CDR3 in DNA: TGTGCCAGCAGCCCCAGCGGGAGCTCCTACAATGAGCAGTTCTTC. The genes are TRBV28 and TRBJ2-1; TRBD2 aligns across 8 bases. J lost 0 bases, V lost 6 bases, and 4 bases had no gene match. Germline V gives CDR1 MDHEN, CDR2 SYDVKM. The CDR3 consists of 15 residues.